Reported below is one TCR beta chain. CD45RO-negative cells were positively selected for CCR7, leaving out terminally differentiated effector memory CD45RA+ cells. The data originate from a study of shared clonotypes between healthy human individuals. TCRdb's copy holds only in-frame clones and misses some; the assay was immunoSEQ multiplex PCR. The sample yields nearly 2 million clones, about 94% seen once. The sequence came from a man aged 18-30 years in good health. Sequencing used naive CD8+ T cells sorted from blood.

The CDR3 DNA sequence: TGCGCCAGCAGCCAACGGACAGGGGATGTGGATGGCTACACCTTC. Its protein product is CASSQRTGDVDGYTF. The J gene is TRBJ1-2, the V gene TRBV4-1, with 9 bases fitting TRBD1. The germline CDR1 and CDR2 sequences are MGHRA and YSYEKL. Losses at the gene ends were 2 bases for V and 6 bases for J; bases not matched to a gene: 7. The CDR3 runs to 15 residues.